Presented here are 9 T cell receptor beta chains from one specimen sequenced in a study of immune characterization of retroperitoneal liposarcoma. TCRdb passed the PCR reads through MiXCR, listing each CDR3 protein once. Among about 11,000 distinct CDR3 sequences, over 45% were seen once, and the ten largest hold more than 9%. The source material was tumor tissue. All receptors derive from a female donor with retroperitoneal liposarcoma.

This clonotype occurred a few times. The gene calls are TRBV6-1 and TRBJ2-5, with D possibly called TRBD1 or TRBD2 (5 bases each). In germline, CDR1 is MNHNS, CDR2 SASEGT. The CDR3 runs to 13 residues. The V end lost 8 bases, the J end lost 4 bases, and 14 bases lay between the germline ends. In nucleotides, the CDR3 is TGTGCCAGCTCCGAAGGGACCATAGAGACCCAGTACTTC. Protein sequence: CASSEGTIETQYF.

This sequence joins TRBV6-6 and TRBJ1-1; D gene ambiguous. Trimming took 4 bases from V and 5 from J, leaving 14 bases between them. Germline V lookup: CDR1 MNHNY, CDR2 SVGAGI (reference sequence). The CDR3 covers 14 residues. CDR3 loop: CASSSVGRGTEAFF. As DNA, the CDR3 is TGTGCCAGCAGTTCAGTGGGCAGAGGGACTGAAGCTTTCTTT.

The chain recombines TRBV6-6 with TRBJ2-1, with 11 positions matching TRBD2. The length of the CDR3 is 15 residues. The V segment lost 0 bases and the J segment 10 bases; nucleotides outside the gene matches: 5. Germline V gene sequence: CDR1 MNHNY, CDR2 SVGAGI (reference sequence). CDR3 protein: CASSYSSGGAYEQFF. For the CDR3, the DNA is TGTGCCAGCAGTTACTCTAGCGGGGGGGCCTACGAGCAGTTCTTC.

Within the sample, this clonotype is medium-sized. J is TRBJ2-1 and V is TRBV6-6; TRBD2 matches 10 bases. Germline V gene data show CDR1 as MNHNY and CDR2 as SVGAGI (reference sequence). Germline trimming cut 0 bases from V and 10 bases from J; bases unmatched to any gene: 9. This CDR3 is built from 16 residues. The CDR3 here is CASSYSLAGDRDEQFF. As DNA, the CDR3 is TGTGCCAGCAGTTACTCCCTAGCGGGAGATCGAGACGAGCAGTTCTTC.

This clonotype was recorded a few times. The rearrangement links TRBV10-3 to TRBJ2-3; 8 bases line up with TRBD2. This CDR3 has 16 amino acids. Germline CDR1 is ENHRY and CDR2 is SYGVKD. J lost 3 bases, V lost 1 base, and 6 bases had no gene match. CDR3 nucleotide sequence: TGTGCCATCAGTGAGTTCGGGAGGGATGGGACAGATACGCAGTATTTT. Translated, it gives CAISEFGRDGTDTQYF.

This clonotype has a handful of counts. The gene calls are TRBV6-1 and TRBJ2-3, with TRBD1 identical over 8 bases. The CDR3 length is 15 residues. In germline, CDR1 is MNHNS, CDR2 SASEGT. Trimming at V came to 6 bases and at J to 6 bases, leaving 11 bases not matched to a gene. DNA for the CDR3: TGTGCCAGCAGCTCGGACAGGGTTCCTACCGATACGCAGTATTTT. This gives the protein CASSSDRVPTDTQYF.

This chain uses TRBV6-1 with TRBJ1-2; 9 positions agree with TRBD1. J was trimmed by 8 bases and V by 5 bases; bases with no gene match: 15. The CDR3 sequence is 16 residues long. In germline, CDR1 is MNHNS, CDR2 SASEGT. The CDR3 DNA sequence: TGTGCCAGCAGTCCTCTTCCGGGACAGGGTTCGATCGGCTACACCTTC. Translated, it gives CASSPLPGQGSIGYTF.

This sequence joins TRBV7-3 and TRBJ2-5; TRBD2 agrees at 8 bases. The better agreement between TRBJ2-7 and the DNA end casts doubt on the J call. The CDR3 is 15 residues long. Germline assignment: CDR1 SGHTA and CDR2 FQGTGA. CDR3 bases: TGTGCCAGCAGCGCAGTGACGGGGGGGTCCTACGAGCAGTACTTC. Its protein product is CASSAVTGGSYEQYF.

The chain joins TRBV6-1 to TRBJ1-2; D gene unclear. V lost 2 bases, J lost 9 bases, and 13 bases lay in between. The V gene's germline CDR1 is MNHNS and CDR2 SASEGT. The CDR3 is made up of 13 amino acids. This CDR3 is CASSELDSRSYTF. CDR3 DNA sequence: TGTGCCAGCAGTGAATTGGATTCTCGGAGCTACACCTTC.